This T cell receptor (beta chain) was captured in a study of breast tumors, draining lymph nodes, adjacent tissues. At least ten counts were recorded for this clonotype. Its specificity is unknown. Study results and limitations: The lymph node origin of tumor T cells was framed as consistent with a hypothesis, not demonstrated.

The CDR3 is 17 amino acids. Unmatched junction bases numbered 13, after V lost 3 bases and J lost 8 bases. From germline, CDR1 is SGHAT and CDR2 FQNNGV. Using its own MiXCR run on the multiplex PCR reads, TCRdb lists one record per CDR3 protein. The top ten hold approximately 3.6% of the sample, which has around 230,000 distinct CDR3 sequences, 30% to 35% seen once. Axillary draining lymph nodes of breast cancer patients supplied the node samples. The TCR was taken from a female donor with breast cancer. Some clones in this sample may be carry-over from other donors' samples. The source material was axillary lymph node tissue. This sequence joins TRBV11-2 and TRBJ2-2; 9 bases agree with TRBD2. The CDR3 sequence is CASSFQLAGGNAGELFF. CDR3 sequence (DNA): TGTGCCAGCAGCTTCCAACTGGCGGGGGGGAATGCTGGGGAGCTGTTTTTT.